The 21 T cell receptor beta chains reported below all come from one sample, sequenced in a study of T cell responses to AZD1222 COVID-19 vaccine (dated by TCRdb to about 2021). Libraries were built with the immunoSEQ multiplex PCR assay. The source is immuneACCESS, and TCRdb retained only in-frame sequences with V and J called. Part of the clones is not carried over; for the studies checked, unresolved V genes explain less than half of this, and the remainder is unexplained. Here the sample has 90,000 to 120,000 clones; just over 90% occur a single time. The ten most abundant clones make up approximately 5.6% of the sample. The time point label on this specimen signifies: about 28 days (+/-7) after the second vaccine dose. The starting material was peripheral blood, obtained 28 days after the second AZD1222 dose. The receptors were gathered from an adult who received the AZD1222 COVID-19 vaccine.

The CDR3 protein is CASSIPGQGTSPLHF. The CDR3 bases are TGTGCCAGCAGTATTCCCGGACAGGGGACTTCACCCCTCCACTTT. J is TRBJ1-6 and V is TRBV6-2 or TRBV6-3; TRBD1 matches at 9 bases. Trimming cost V 5 bases and J 9 bases; bases outside gene matches: 8. This CDR3 is built from 15 residues. CDR1 is MNHEY, CDR2 SVGEGT, per germline.

V and J are TRBV6-5 and TRBJ2-3, with D possibly being TRBD2 (5 bases). Germline V lookup: CDR1 MNHEY, CDR2 SVGAGI. The CDR3 has 15 residues. V gave up 5 bases and J gave up 0 bases, with 12 bases separating them. This CDR3 reads CASSRTGTSTDTQYF. CDR3 coding DNA: TGTGCCAGCAGTCGGACGGGAACTAGCACAGATACGCAGTATTTT.

The chain carries TRBV12-3 or TRBV12-4 and TRBJ2-2; no clear D. This CDR3 spans 11 amino acids. Trimming took off 5 bases at V and 7 bases at J, with 5 bases between the two ends. This CDR3 is CASSTYGELFF. For the CDR3, the DNA is TGTGCCAGCAGTACCTACGGGGAGCTGTTTTTT.

This clone was detected once. The chain couples TRBV20-1 to TRBJ1-2; no definite D call. The ends were cut back, 1 base at V and 7 bases at J, with 7 bases in the middle. The V gene's germline CDR1 is DFQATT and CDR2 SNEGSKA (reference sequence). CDR3 length equals 11 residues. CDR3 in amino acids: CSARVQLGYTF. For the CDR3, the DNA is TGCAGTGCTAGAGTCCAACTTGGCTACACCTTC.

The rearrangement links TRBV7-2 to TRBJ2-7, with D perhaps matching TRBD1 (5 bases). Germline loops: CDR1 SGHTA, CDR2 FQGNSA. CDR3 length: 14 residues. Trimming stripped 5 bases from V and 1 base from J, with 12 bases between. CDR3 DNA: TGTGCCAGCAGCCCCAGGGCCATGTCCTACGAGCAGTACTTC. It codes for CASSPRAMSYEQYF. Complete variable domain (other parts from reference TRBV7-2 and TRBJ2-7): GAGVSQSPSNKVTEKGKDVELRCDPISGHTALYWYRQSLGQGLEFLIYFQGNSAPDKSGLPSDRFSAERTGGSVSTLTIQRTQQEDSAVYLCASSPRAMSYEQYFGPGTRLTVT.

The genes are TRBV7-8 and TRBJ1-6, with D hard to call. V gave up 5 bases and J gave up 0 bases, with 11 bases separating them. Per the germline V gene, CDR1 is SGHVS and CDR2 is FQNEAQ. This CDR3 is 16 amino acids long. The CDR3 loop is CASSNTASSYNSPLHF. The DNA for the CDR3 is TGTGCCAGCAGCAATACGGCGAGCTCCTATAATTCACCCCTCCACTTT.

The chain carries TRBV3-1 (or the pseudogene TRBV3-2) and TRBJ1-4, with a tentative D call TRBD1 (6 bases). There are 14 residues in the CDR3. CDR1 LGHDT and CDR2 YNNKEL come from the germline V gene (reference sequence). V was trimmed by 4 bases and J by 3 bases, leaving 9 bases between them. The CDR3 bases are TGTGCCAGCAGCCCGGGGACACCTAATGAAAAACTGTTTTTT. This translates into CASSPGTPNEKLFF.

This clone occurred a few times. The rearrangement joins TRBV7-9 to TRBJ2-7; the match to TRBD1 covers 7 bases. Trimming cost V 3 bases and J 0 bases; bases outside gene matches: 5. The length of the CDR3 is 15 residues. CDR1 is SEHNR and CDR2 is FQNEAQ in the germline V gene (reference sequence). CDR3 coding DNA: TGTGCCAGCAGCTTCGACAGGGCTCGCTCCTACGAGCAGTACTTC. As protein: CASSFDRARSYEQYF. The full variable domain, in which reference TRBV7-9 and TRBJ2-7 provide the parts outside the CDR3, is DTGVSQNPRHKITKRGQNVTFRCDPISEHNRLYWYRQTLGQGPEFLTYFQNEAQLEKSRLLSDRFSAERPKGSFSTLEIQRTEQGDSAMYLCASSFDRARSYEQYFGPGTRLTVT.

The chain couples TRBV19 to TRBJ1-2; TRBD1 is a possible D gene (6 bases). The germline CDR1 and CDR2 sequences are LNHDA and SQIVND (reference sequence). Trimming removed 6 bases from V and 3 bases from J, with 11 bases in between. This CDR3 is 13 amino acids long. CDR3 bases: TGTGCCAGTAGAGGCAGGGGCGACTATGGCTACACCTTC. Translated: CASRGRGDYGYTF.

The chain employs TRBV30 and TRBJ2-3; 11 nucleotides align to TRBD2. Looked up from germline, CDR1 is GTSNPN and CDR2 is SVGIG (reference sequence). Germline trimming cut 6 bases from V and 6 bases from J; bases unmatched to any gene: 8. This CDR3 is built from 14 residues. Here the CDR3 DNA reads TGTGCCTGTACCCTAGCGGGAGGCGGGGATACGCAGTATTTT. Residues: CACTLAGGGDTQYF.

This sequence joins TRBV14 and TRBJ2-7; 8 bases fit TRBD2. V lost 1 base and J lost 9; bases outside the gene matches: 5. The germline CDR1 and CDR2 sequences are SGHDN and FVKESK. This CDR3 comprises 13 residues. The chain's CDR3 is CASSQAGGPVQYF. The CDR3 nucleotides are TGTGCCAGCAGCCAAGCGGGGGGGCCGGTGCAGTACTTC.

V usage is TRBV11-2 and J usage is TRBJ1-1; D unresolved. Trimming cost V 5 bases and J 11 bases, with 18 bases left between them. Germline V gene data show CDR1 as SGHAT and CDR2 as FQNNGV. The CDR3 totals 13 residues. CDR3 protein: CASSPRREKWAFF. CDR3 sequence (DNA): TGTGCCAGCAGCCCGAGGAGGGAGAAGTGGGCTTTCTTT. The whole variable domain, remainder taken from reference TRBV11-2 and TRBJ1-1, is EAGVAQSPRYKIIEKRQSVAFWCNPISGHATLYWYQQILGQGPKLLIQFQNNGVVDDSQLPKDRFSAERLKGVDSTLKIQPAKLEDSAVYLCASSPRREKWAFFGQGTRLTVV.

The chain combines TRBV5-4 with TRBJ2-5, with TRBD2 identical over 8 bases. V shed 3 bases and J 1 base; nucleotides not matched to a gene: 14. CDR3 length: 18 amino acids. CDR1 and CDR2 from the germline V gene are SGHNT and YYREEE (reference sequence). The CDR3 DNA sequence: TGTGCCAGCAGCTCGGGACTAGGGGGGGGTTTACTCCAAGAGACCCAGTACTTC. Protein product: CASSSGLGGGLLQETQYF.

The gene calls are TRBV27 and TRBJ2-3; D ambiguous. The V end lost 1 base, the J end lost 1 base, and 9 bases lay between the germline ends. Germline CDR1 MNHEY, CDR2 SMNVEV (reference sequence). This CDR3 contains 15 residues. In DNA form, the CDR3 reads TGTGCCAGCAGTTTATGGAGTCGTGGCACAGATACGCAGTATTTT. Its translation: CASSLWSRGTDTQYF.

The V gene is TRBV7-9, the J gene TRBJ1-1; 8 bases agree with TRBD1. CDR3 size: 14 residues. Germline CDR1 is SEHNR and CDR2 is FQNEAQ (reference sequence). V lost 6 bases to trimming and J lost 5 bases; unmatched junction nucleotides: 8. The CDR3 protein is CASRMGQAKTEAFF. CDR3 nucleotide sequence: TGTGCCAGCAGGATGGGACAGGCGAAGACTGAAGCTTTCTTT.

A remark on this clone: This sample also contains other DNA sequences that code for the same CDR3. The rearrangement uses TRBV11-2 and TRBJ2-2; the D gene could be TRBD1 or TRBD2 (5 bases each). V lost 1 base and J lost 4, with 13 bases in between. The length of the CDR3 is 16 residues. Per the germline V gene, CDR1 is SGHAT and CDR2 is FQNNGV. CDR3 nucleotides: TGTGCCAGCAGCTTAGGAGGGCAGGGTCCCACCGGGGAGCTGTTTTTT. Amino acid sequence: CASSLGGQGPTGELFF.

This clone was seen once. The V call is TRBV4-1, the J call TRBJ2-4; D uncertain. This CDR3 spans 18 amino acids. CDR1 and CDR2 (germline): MGHRA, YSYEKL. The V end lost 2 bases, the J end lost 0 bases, and 17 bases lay between the germline ends. The CDR3 nucleotides are TGCGCCAGCAGCCAACCCCCCGGTTTTGATCTAGCCAAAAACATTCAGTACTTC. Protein product: CASSQPPGFDLAKNIQYF.

J is TRBJ2-5 and V is TRBV7-9; D might be TRBD1 or TRBD2, each matching 5 bases. There are 14 residues in the CDR3. Trimming removed 0 bases at V and 9 bases at J, with 14 bases between. The germline V gene has CDR1 SEHNR and CDR2 FQNEAQ (reference sequence). In DNA, the CDR3 is TGTGCCAGCAGCTTAGCTGGGACCCACCTGGCCCAGTACTTC. Translation gives CASSLAGTHLAQYF.

The chain recombines TRBV7-8 with TRBJ2-3, with D perhaps TRBD2 (6 bases). This CDR3 is built from 15 residues. Trimming shortened V by 4 bases and J by 2 bases, and 13 bases separated the two germline ends. Germline CDR1 is SGHVS and CDR2 is FQNEAQ. CDR3 nucleotides: TGTGCCAGCAGCTATGGACGGGGGATCACAGATACGCAGTATTTT. Protein product: CASSYGRGITDTQYF.

This chain links TRBV6-5 with TRBJ2-7; no clear D gene. The CDR3 spans 14 residues. The V gene lost 5 bases and the J gene lost 5 bases, with 16 bases spanning the gap. Germline values: CDR1 MNHEY, CDR2 SVGAGI. The CDR3 protein is CASSRASGFNEQYF. CDR3 coding DNA: TGTGCCAGCAGTCGAGCGTCGGGTTTCAACGAGCAGTACTTC.

This clone was seen only once. The chain recombines TRBV6-6 with TRBJ1-1; 9 bases align to TRBD1. V shed 6 bases and J 4 bases; nucleotides not matched to a gene: 9. The V gene's germline CDR1 is MNHNY and CDR2 SVGAGI (reference sequence). The CDR3 covers 15 residues. DNA of the CDR3: TGTGCCAGCAGAATAACAGGGGGCGTTGGCACTGAAGCTTTCTTT. Encoded protein: CASRITGGVGTEAFF.